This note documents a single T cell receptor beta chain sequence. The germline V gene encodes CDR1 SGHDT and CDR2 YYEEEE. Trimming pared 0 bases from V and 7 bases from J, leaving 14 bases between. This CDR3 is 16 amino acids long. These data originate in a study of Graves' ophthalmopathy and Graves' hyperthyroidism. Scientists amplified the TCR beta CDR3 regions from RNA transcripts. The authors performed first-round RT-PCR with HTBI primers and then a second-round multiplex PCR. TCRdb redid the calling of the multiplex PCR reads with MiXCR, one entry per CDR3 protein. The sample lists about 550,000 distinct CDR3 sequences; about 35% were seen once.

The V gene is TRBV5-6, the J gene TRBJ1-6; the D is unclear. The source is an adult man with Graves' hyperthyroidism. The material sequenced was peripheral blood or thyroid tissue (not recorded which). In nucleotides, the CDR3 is TGTGCCAGCAGCTTGGTCGCGTGGGGTACGAATTCACCCCTCCACTTT. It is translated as CASSLVAWGTNSPLHF. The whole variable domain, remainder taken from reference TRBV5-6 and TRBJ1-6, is DAGVTQSPTHLIKTRGQQVTLRCSPKSGHDTVSWYQQALGQGPQFIFQYYEEEERQRGNFPDRFSGHQFPNYSSELNVNALLLGDSALYLCASSLVAWGTNSPLHFGNGTRLTVT.